Following are 14 T cell receptor beta chains from one sample sequenced in a study of human T cells and chemical hapten exposure. From the RACE reads, TCRdb called clonotypes with MiXCR, one entry per CDR3 protein. The sample has approximately 110,000 distinct CDR3 sequences, roughly 11% seen once. Stated time point: patch test 1, 2 weeks after DPC sensitization. Treatment given: therapeutic diphenylcyclopropenone sensitization with weekly scalp DPC. Sequences were derived from whole blood, sampled in connection with sensitization to the hapten diphenylcyclopropenone (DPC). The receptors were gathered from a woman in her thirties or forties with alopecia areata. Some clones in this sample may be carry-over from other donors' samples.

This clonotype was picked up a small number of times. The chain employs TRBV24-1 and TRBJ1-2; D remains unclear. The V gene lost 12 bases and the J gene lost 5 bases, with 15 bases spanning the gap. Germline V CDR1 and CDR2: KGHDR, SFDVKD. CDR3 length equals 12 residues. CDR3 nucleotides: TGTGCCGCCGGGGATGAGGATTATGGCTACACCTTC. It is translated as CAAGDEDYGYTF.

The chain combines TRBV27 with TRBJ2-7, with D possibly TRBD1 on 6 matching bases. Germline V CDR1 and CDR2: MNHEY, SMNVEV (reference sequence). Trimming took 5 bases from V and 4 from J, leaving 15 bases between them. The CDR3 is 14 amino acids. CDR3: CASSTGMGKYEQYF. The CDR3 bases are TGTGCCAGCAGTACAGGGATGGGCAAATACGAGCAGTACTTC.

The chain carries TRBV20-1 and TRBJ2-5; D is tentatively TRBD1 or TRBD2 (5 bases each). The length of the CDR3 is 13 residues. V lost 3 bases to trimming and J lost 2 bases, with 10 bases between them. Germline CDR1 and CDR2: DFQATT and SNEGSKA (reference sequence). CDR3: CSARRGKQETQYF. CDR3 in DNA: TGCAGTGCTAGGAGGGGCAAGCAAGAGACCCAGTACTTC.

V and J are TRBV20-1 and TRBJ1-5, with D unclear. Between the trimmed V and J ends, which lost 2 bases and 4 bases, there was a span of 15 bases. The CDR3 length is 15 residues. The germline V gene encodes CDR1 DFQATT and CDR2 SNEGSKA (reference sequence). As DNA, the CDR3 is TGCAGTGCTAGACTAGACCGTATAGATAATCAGCCCCAGCATTTT. This codes for CSARLDRIDNQPQHF.

This clonotype was recorded a few times. The chain links TRBV5-4 to TRBJ2-2; D gene uncertain. The CDR3 runs 16 residues. The V gene lost 4 bases and the J gene lost 3 bases, with 16 bases spanning the gap. CDR1 is SGHNT, CDR2 YYREEE, per germline (reference sequence). CDR3 residues: CASSPGPVRYTGELFF. The CDR3 region has the DNA TGTGCCAGCAGCCCCGGGCCCGTCCGGTACACCGGGGAGCTGTTTTTT.

This clonotype showed up just a few times. The V and J genes are TRBV5-1 and TRBJ2-1, with D possibly TRBD1 on 5 matching bases. V lost 7 bases and J lost 8, with 16 bases in between. Germline CDR1 reads SGHRS; CDR2 reads YFSETQ. This CDR3 spans 13 amino acids. CDR3 sequence: CASRTTPIDEQFF. In DNA, the CDR3 is TGCGCCAGCCGGACAACTCCCATCGATGAGCAGTTCTTC.

This chain joins TRBV9 and TRBJ1-5; TRBD1 might be the D (6 bases). The CDR3 covers 13 residues. Germline V lookup: CDR1 SGDLS, CDR2 YYNGEE. With 0 bases removed from V and 5 bases from J, the gap between germline ends came to 6 bases. The CDR3 reads CASSVDRDQPQHF. CDR3 coding DNA: TGTGCCAGCAGCGTAGACAGGGATCAGCCCCAGCATTTT.

This clonotype has a count of ten or more. The chain uses TRBV5-1 and TRBJ2-2; D unclear. The germline V and J ends were trimmed by 2 bases and 4 bases, with 6 bases remaining between them. CDR3 length: 13 amino acids. Germline CDR1 reads SGHRS; CDR2 reads YFSETQ. The CDR3 loop is CASSFGLTGELFF. DNA for the CDR3: TGCGCCAGCAGCTTCGGGCTCACCGGGGAGCTGTTTTTT. Together with reference TRBV5-1 and TRBJ2-2, the CDR3 gives the full variable domain: KAGVTQTPRYLIKTRGQQVTLSCSPISGHRSVSWYQQTPGQGLQFLFEYFSETQRNKGNFPGRFSGRQFSNSRSEMNVSTLELGDSALYLCASSFGLTGELFFGEGSRLTVL.

This clonotype was seen ten or more times. This chain joins TRBV20-1 and TRBJ1-1; no definite D call. Germline V gene data show CDR1 as DFQATT and CDR2 as SNEGSKA (reference sequence). V dropped 1 base and J dropped 0 bases, with 6 bases sitting between them. The length of the CDR3 is 13 residues. The CDR3 nucleotides are TGCAGTGCTAGAGGGCGGTTGAACACTGAAGCTTTCTTT. Amino acids: CSARGRLNTEAFF.

This clonotype turned up a few times. The rearrangement uses TRBV7-9 and TRBJ1-1, with a possible D match to TRBD1 (6 bases). Trimming removed 3 bases at V and 5 bases at J, with 13 bases between. CDR1 and CDR2 from the germline V gene are SEHNR and FQNEAQ (reference sequence). The CDR3 has 14 amino acids. CDR3 DNA sequence: TGTGCCAGCAGCTTTGACGGGGGGCCTACTGAAGCTTTCTTT. Its protein product is CASSFDGGPTEAFF. The variable domain in full, completed from reference TRBV7-9 and TRBJ1-1, reads DTGVSQNPRHKITKRGQNVTFRCDPISEHNRLYWYRQTLGQGPEFLTYFQNEAQLEKSRLLSDRFSAERPKGSFSTLEIQRTEQGDSAMYLCASSFDGGPTEAFFGQGTRLTVV.

This clonotype was detected many times. The rearrangement joins TRBV29-1 to TRBJ1-1; D is perhaps TRBD1 (5 bases). V gave up 4 bases and J gave up 4 bases, with 16 bases separating them. The germline CDR1 and CDR2 sequences are SQVTM and ANQGSEA. The CDR3 consists of 14 residues. The CDR3 reads CSVVSRARGTEAFF. In DNA, the CDR3 is TGCAGCGTTGTATCCAGGGCCCGGGGCACTGAAGCTTTCTTT.

This clonotype was picked up many times. This chain connects TRBV18 to TRBJ2-3; D is unclear. Germline loops: CDR1 KGHSH, CDR2 LQKENI. V gave up 2 bases and J gave up 4 bases, with 1 base separating them. The CDR3 runs to 11 residues. In nucleotides, the CDR3 is TGTGCCAGCTCACCATCAGATACGCAGTATTTT. It encodes CASSPSDTQYF.

About this clonotype itself: One base away lies a much larger clone, so this may be a sequencing read error. This chain links TRBV27 with TRBJ1-2, with D possibly matching TRBD1 (6 bases). In germline, CDR1 is MNHEY, CDR2 SMNVEV (reference sequence). The CDR3 loop spans 15 amino acids. This CDR3 reads CACSPSDRPNYGYTF. The CDR3, as DNA: TGTGCCTGCAGTCCCTCGGACAGACCCAACTATGGCTACACCTTC.

This rearrangement joins TRBV14 to TRBJ1-2, with 9 positions matching TRBD1. The germline V gene encodes CDR1 SGHDN and CDR2 FVKESK. The CDR3 runs 15 residues. Trimming removed 1 base from V and 6 bases from J; junction bases left unmatched: 6. CDR3 sequence reads: CASSQGSRTGDGYTF. In nucleotides, the CDR3 is TGTGCCAGCAGCCAAGGGTCGAGGACAGGGGATGGCTACACCTTC. The variable domain in full, completed from reference TRBV14 and TRBJ1-2, reads EAGVTQFPSHSVIEKGQTVTLRCDPISGHDNLYWYRRVMGKEIKFLLHFVKESKQDESGMPNNRFLAERTGGTYSTLKVQPAELEDSGVYFCASSQGSRTGDGYTFGSGTRLTVV.